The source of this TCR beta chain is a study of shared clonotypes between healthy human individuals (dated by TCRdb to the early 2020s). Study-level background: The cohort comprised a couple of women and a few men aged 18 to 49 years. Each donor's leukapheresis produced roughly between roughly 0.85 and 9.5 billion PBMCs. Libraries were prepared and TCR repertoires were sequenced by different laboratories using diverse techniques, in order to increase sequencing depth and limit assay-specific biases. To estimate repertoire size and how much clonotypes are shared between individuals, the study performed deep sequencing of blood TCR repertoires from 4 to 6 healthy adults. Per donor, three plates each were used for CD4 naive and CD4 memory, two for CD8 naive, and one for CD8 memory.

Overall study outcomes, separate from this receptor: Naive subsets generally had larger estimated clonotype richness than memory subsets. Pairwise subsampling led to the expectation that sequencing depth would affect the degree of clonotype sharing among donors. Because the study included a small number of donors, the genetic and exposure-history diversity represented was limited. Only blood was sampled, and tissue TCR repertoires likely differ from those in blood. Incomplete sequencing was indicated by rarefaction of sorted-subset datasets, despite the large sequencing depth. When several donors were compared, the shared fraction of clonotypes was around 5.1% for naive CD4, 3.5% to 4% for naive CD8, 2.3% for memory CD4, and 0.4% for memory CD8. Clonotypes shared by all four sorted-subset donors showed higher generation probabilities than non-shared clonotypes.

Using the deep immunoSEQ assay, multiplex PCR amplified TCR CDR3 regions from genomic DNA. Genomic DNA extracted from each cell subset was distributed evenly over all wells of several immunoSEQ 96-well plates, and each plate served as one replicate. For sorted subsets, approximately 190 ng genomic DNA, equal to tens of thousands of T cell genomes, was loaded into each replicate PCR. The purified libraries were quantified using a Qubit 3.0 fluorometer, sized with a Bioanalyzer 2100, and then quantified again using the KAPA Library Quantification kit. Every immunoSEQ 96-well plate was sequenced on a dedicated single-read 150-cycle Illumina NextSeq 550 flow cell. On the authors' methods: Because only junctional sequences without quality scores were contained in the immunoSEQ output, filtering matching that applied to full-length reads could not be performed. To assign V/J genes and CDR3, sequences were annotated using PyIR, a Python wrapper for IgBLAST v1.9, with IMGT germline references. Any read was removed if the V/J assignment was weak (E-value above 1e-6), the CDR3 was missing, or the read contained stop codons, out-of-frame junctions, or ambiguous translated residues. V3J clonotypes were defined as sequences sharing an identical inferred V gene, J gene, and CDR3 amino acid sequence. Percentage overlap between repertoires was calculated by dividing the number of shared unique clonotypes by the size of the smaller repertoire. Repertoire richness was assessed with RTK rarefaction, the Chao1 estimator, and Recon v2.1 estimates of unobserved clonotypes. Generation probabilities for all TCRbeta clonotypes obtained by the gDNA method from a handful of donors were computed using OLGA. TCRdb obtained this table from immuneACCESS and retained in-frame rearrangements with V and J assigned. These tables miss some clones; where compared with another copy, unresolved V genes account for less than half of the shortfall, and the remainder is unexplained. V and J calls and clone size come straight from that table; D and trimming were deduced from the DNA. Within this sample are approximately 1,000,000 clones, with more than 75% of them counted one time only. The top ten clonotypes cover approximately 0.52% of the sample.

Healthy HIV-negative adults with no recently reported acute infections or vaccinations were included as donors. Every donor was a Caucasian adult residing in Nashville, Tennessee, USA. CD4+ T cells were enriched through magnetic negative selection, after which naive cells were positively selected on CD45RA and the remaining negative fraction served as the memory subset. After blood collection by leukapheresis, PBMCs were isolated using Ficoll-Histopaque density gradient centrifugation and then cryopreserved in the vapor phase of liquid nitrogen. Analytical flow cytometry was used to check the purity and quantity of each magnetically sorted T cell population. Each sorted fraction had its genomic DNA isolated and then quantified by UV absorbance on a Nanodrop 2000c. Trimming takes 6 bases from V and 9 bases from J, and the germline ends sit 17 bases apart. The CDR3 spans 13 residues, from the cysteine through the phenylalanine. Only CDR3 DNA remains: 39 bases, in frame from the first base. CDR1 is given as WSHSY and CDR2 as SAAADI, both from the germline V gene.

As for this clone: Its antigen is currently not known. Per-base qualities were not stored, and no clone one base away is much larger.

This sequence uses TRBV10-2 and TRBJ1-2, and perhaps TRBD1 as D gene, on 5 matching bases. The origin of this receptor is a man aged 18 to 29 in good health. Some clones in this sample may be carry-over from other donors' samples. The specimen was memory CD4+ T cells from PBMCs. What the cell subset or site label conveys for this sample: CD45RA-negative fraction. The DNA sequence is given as TGCGCCAGCAGGAGGGACCAAACTATTAGCTACACCTTC. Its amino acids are CASRRDQTISYTF.